These 7 T cell receptor beta chains were sequenced from one sample in a study of blood T cell repertoires in COVID-19. Here immunoSEQ multiplex PCR was the method, and the copy in TCRdb shows in-frame clones only, minus some. The table includes about 100,000 clones, about 91% detected once. Sequenced sample: peripheral blood. The source is a human donor in a cohort sampled during active COVID-19.

V is TRBV28 and J is TRBJ2-4; TRBD2 might be the D (6 bases). In germline, CDR1 is MDHEN, CDR2 SYDVKM. CDR3 length: 14 amino acids. Trimming shortened V by 2 bases and J by 6 bases, and 11 bases separated the two germline ends. The CDR3 sequence is CASSLRPRGNIQYF. CDR3 coding DNA: TGTGCCAGCAGTTTACGTCCGCGGGGAAACATTCAGTACTTC.

The chain combines TRBV7-3 with TRBJ2-1, with TRBD2 matching over 13 bases. Trimming cost V 8 bases and J 7 bases; bases outside gene matches: 5. The CDR3 has 14 residues. Germline CDR1 is SGHTA and CDR2 is FQGTGA. The DNA for the CDR3 is TGTGCCAGCCGGACTAGCGGGAGTGTGAATGAGCAGTTCTTC. This encodes CASRTSGSVNEQFF.

The V and J genes are TRBV28 and TRBJ2-5; 7 bases are a match to TRBD1. With V trimmed by 3 bases and J by 3 bases, 1 base remained unmatched. The CDR3 contains 13 residues. Looked up from germline, CDR1 is MDHEN and CDR2 is SYDVKM. The CDR3, as DNA: TGTGCCAGCAGTTTGGGACAGAAAGAGACCCAGTACTTC. The encoded protein is CASSLGQKETQYF.

The chain links TRBV7-2 to TRBJ2-1; possibly TRBD2 for D (6 bases). The V gene's germline CDR1 is SGHTA and CDR2 FQGNSA. V was pared by 1 base and J by 6 bases, with 10 bases between. The CDR3 consists of 14 residues. In DNA, the CDR3 is TGTGCCAGCAGCTTAGGACTAGAGAGCAATGAGCAGTTCTTC. Translation gives CASSLGLESNEQFF.

The table lists this clone with a few counts. This chain uses TRBV3-1 (or the pseudogene TRBV3-2) with TRBJ1-4; TRBD1 aligns across 9 bases. V was pared by 6 bases and J by 6 bases, with 8 bases of the junction left unmatched. Germline V gene lookup returns CDR1 LGHDT and CDR2 YNNKEL (reference sequence). The CDR3 runs to 15 residues. CDR3 residues: CASSGTGSDDEKLFF. In nucleotides, the CDR3 is TGTGCCAGCAGTGGGACAGGGTCCGATGATGAAAAACTGTTTTTT.

The rearrangement joins TRBV6-2 or TRBV6-3 to TRBJ2-3; TRBD2 aligns across 9 bases. CDR1 MNHEY and CDR2 SVGEGT come from the germline V gene. The junction had 7 bases not matched to a gene; V was cut back by 2 bases and J by 4 bases. The CDR3 has 16 amino acids. CDR3 sequence (DNA): TGTGCCAGCAGTTACCCGGGGACTAGCAGCCCAGATACGCAGTATTTT. It is translated as CASSYPGTSSPDTQYF.

V gene TRBV7-8 combines with J gene TRBJ2-3, with D unresolved. CDR1 is SGHVS and CDR2 is FQNEAQ in the germline V gene. The CDR3 consists of 12 residues. V was shortened by 5 bases and J by 1 base, with 4 bases between the two germline ends. This CDR3 is CASSLGTDTQYF. CDR3 nucleotides: TGTGCCAGCAGCCTCGGCACAGATACGCAGTATTTT.